This T cell receptor (beta chain) was identified during a study of graft-versus-host responses after intestinal transplantation. Background on the study: Every recipient underwent anti-thymocyte globulin induction, then tacrolimus and steroids for approximately 3 years. Broader study findings: Patients with graft-donor T cell macrochimerism had high graft-versus-host to host-versus-graft clonal ratios in allografts.

The ends lost 2 bases at V and 6 bases at J; junction bases unmatched: 8. Germline V CDR1 and CDR2: SGDLS, YYNGEE. This CDR3 has 15 amino acids. As concerns this clone: Its specificity is not known.

Assay: immunoSEQ multiplex PCR; the TCRdb copy retains only in-frame clones and omits some. The profile shows about 71,000 clones, about nine tenths of them singletons. Sequenced here: unstimulated CD8+ T cells sorted from spleen or lymph node cells, sampled before intestinal transplant. The chain links TRBV9 to TRBJ1-5; 7 bases are a match to TRBD1. The origin of this receptor is a human donor who received an intestinal transplant. CDR3: CASSVGTGVGQPQHF. The CDR3 region has the DNA TGTGCCAGCAGCGTCGGAACAGGGGTGGGTCAGCCCCAGCATTTT.